This passage covers 14 T cell receptor beta chains from one sample sequenced in a study of cytomegalovirus exposure and HLA in healthy donors. Both 60 Vbeta primers and 13 Jbeta primers went into the PCR. Sequencing was performed with immunoSEQ multiplex PCR; in TCRdb, only in-frame clones are kept and a portion is missing. The sample lists 140,000 or so clones; roughly 84% were seen once. The sequenced sample consisted of PBMCs. The receptors shown here come from a boy under 10 years old in good health and CMV-seronegative.

The chain links TRBV2 to TRBJ1-5, with no clear D. Trimming took off 7 bases at V and 4 bases at J, with 20 bases between the two ends. This CDR3 comprises 16 residues. CDR1 is SNHLY and CDR2 is FYNNEI in the germline V gene. In DNA form, the CDR3 reads TGTGCCAGCAAATTAAACTGGGCATCCTTGAATCAGCCCCAGCATTTT. Translating gives CASKLNWASLNQPQHF.

This chain links TRBV7-2 with TRBJ2-7; 8 positions match TRBD1. Germline values: CDR1 SGHTA, CDR2 FQGNSA. There are 13 residues in the CDR3. With V trimmed by 7 bases and J by 5 bases, 7 bases remained unmatched. Here the CDR3 reads CASKDRVIDEQYF. CDR3 nucleotides: TGTGCCAGCAAGGACAGGGTTATCGACGAGCAGTACTTC.

The chain links TRBV4-2 to TRBJ2-5, with D perhaps matching TRBD1 (6 bases). This CDR3 region has 16 residues. The germline V gene has CDR1 LGHNA and CDR2 YNFKEQ. Between the trimmed V and J ends, which lost 1 base and 4 bases, there was a span of 16 bases. The CDR3 bases are TGTGCCAGCAGCCAAGGTCCAGGGGTCGTGGCAGAGACCCAGTACTTC. Residues: CASSQGPGVVAETQYF.

The chain is built from TRBV19 and TRBJ1-2, with unresolved D. V shed 0 bases and J shed 7 bases, with 9 bases lying between them. The CDR3 contains 13 residues. Germline values: CDR1 LNHDA, CDR2 SQIVND (reference sequence). CDR3 DNA: TGTGCCAGTAGTATAGATCGGTCTAGTGGCTACACCTTC. Protein sequence: CASSIDRSSGYTF.

The chain uses TRBV29-1 and TRBJ2-7, with 11 bases that match TRBD2. CDR1 is SQVTM and CDR2 is ANQGSEA in the germline V gene. Trimming took 2 bases from V and 6 from J; bases not matched to a gene: 9. The CDR3 consists of 15 residues. The CDR3 DNA reads as TGCAGCGTTGAAATGCGAACTAGCGGGAGTTTCGAGCAGTACTTC. Protein product: CSVEMRTSGSFEQYF.

The rearrangement links TRBV20-1 to TRBJ2-5; weak D call: TRBD2 (6 bases). Germline-derived CDR1 and CDR2 are DFQATT and SNEGSKA (reference sequence). The V end lost 6 bases, the J end lost 5 bases, and 10 bases lay between the germline ends. The CDR3 sequence is 11 residues long. CDR3 nucleotides: TGCAGTGCCTTACGGGGGGAGACCCAGTACTTC. Residues: CSALRGETQYF.

This clone showed up just a few times. The gene calls are TRBV4-3 and TRBJ2-1, with 13 bases matching TRBD2. Germline loops: CDR1 LGHNA, CDR2 YSLEER. The CDR3 is 19 residues long. Trimming took 0 bases from V and 3 from J; bases not matched to a gene: 8. CDR3 nucleotides: TGCGCCAGCAGCCAAGAGCAAGTAAGGACTAGCGGGAGCTACAATGAGCAGTTCTTC. Amino acid sequence: CASSQEQVRTSGSYNEQFF.

J is TRBJ2-7 and V is TRBV29-1; 8 bases line up with TRBD2. J lost 6 bases, V lost 5 bases, and 9 bases had no gene match. CDR3 length equals 13 residues. Looked up from germline, CDR1 is SQVTM and CDR2 is ANQGSEA. This CDR3 is CSVQGVGGGEQYF. The CDR3 DNA reads as TGCAGCGTTCAGGGAGTCGGGGGGGGCGAGCAGTACTTC.

The rearrangement links TRBV5-1 to TRBJ1-4; the match to TRBD1 covers 7 bases. CDR1 SGHRS and CDR2 YFSETQ come from the germline V gene. The CDR3 is 14 residues long. V lost 9 bases and J lost 5; bases outside the gene matches: 10. The CDR3 sequence is CATKGGSGNEKLFF. The CDR3 region has the DNA TGCGCCACGAAAGGGGGCTCGGGGAATGAAAAACTGTTTTTT.

This chain uses TRBV5-4 with TRBJ1-1; no clear D gene. The CDR3 has 13 amino acids. Trimming removed 1 base at V and 1 base at J, with 5 bases between. Per the germline V gene, CDR1 is SGHNT and CDR2 is YYREEE (reference sequence). CDR3: CASSLPWNTEAFF. The CDR3 nucleotides read TGTGCCAGCAGCTTGCCCTGGAACACTGAAGCTTTCTTT.

The sample holds one count of this clone. This chain connects TRBV28 to TRBJ2-5; 8 bases align to TRBD2. Germline V gene sequence: CDR1 MDHEN, CDR2 SYDVKM. This CDR3 has 15 amino acids. V shed 7 bases and J 4 bases; nucleotides not matched to a gene: 11. The CDR3 bases are TGTGCCAGCAATACCGTCATAGCGGGGATAGAGACCCAGTACTTC. It yields the protein CASNTVIAGIETQYF.

The CDR3 sequence: CASSGTSDTQYF. The CDR3, as DNA: TGTGCCAGCTCCGGGACTAGTGATACGCAGTATTTT. The chain uses TRBV9 and TRBJ2-3; the match to TRBD2 covers 8 bases. Per germline, CDR1 SGDLS and CDR2 YYNGEE. After removal of 7 bases from V and 6 bases from J, the junction contained 4 bases not matched to a gene. This CDR3 is built from 12 residues.

The rearrangement uses TRBV7-8 and TRBJ2-1; D uncertain. V was pared by 1 base and J by 0 bases, with 7 bases between. The CDR3 has 15 residues. Germline V gene data show CDR1 as SGHVS and CDR2 as FQNEAQ. The CDR3 DNA reads as TGTGCCAGCAGCTTAGTACCGAGCTCCTACAATGAGCAGTTCTTC. Amino acids: CASSLVPSSYNEQFF.

The V gene is TRBV12-5, the J gene TRBJ1-1; D not resolved. Trimming left V 1 base short and J 3 bases short, with 6 bases between. The CDR3 runs to 13 residues. Germline-derived CDR1 and CDR2 are LGHNT and FRNRAP. CDR3 in DNA: TGTGCTAGTGGTTTGGGCCGGGACACTGAAGCTTTCTTT. This encodes CASGLGRDTEAFF.